The 31 T cell receptor beta chains given below trace back to one sample, sequenced in a study of blood T cell repertoires in COVID-19. Clones were sequenced by immunoSEQ multiplex PCR, and TCRdb holds only the in-frame ones, with some missing. The profile covers over 250,000 clones, with approximately 90% appearing a single time and around 2% taken by the ten largest. What was sequenced was PBMCs or T cells enriched from blood (not recorded which). These receptors were taken from a woman in her sixties or seventies in a cohort exposed to, infected with or recovered from COVID-19 (not recorded which).

V and J are TRBV27 and TRBJ2-7, with a tentative D call TRBD1 (5 bases). The ends were cut back, 8 bases at V and 1 base at J, with 12 bases in the middle. There are 13 residues in the CDR3. Germline-derived CDR1 and CDR2 are MNHEY and SMNVEV (reference sequence). The CDR3 DNA is TGTGCCAGCGGCCTAAGGGGTTCCTACGAGCAGTACTTC. Translated, it gives CASGLRGSYEQYF.

This clone was observed a few times. The rearrangement links TRBV7-9 to TRBJ1-5, with a possible D match to TRBD1 (6 bases). Trimming removed 0 bases from V and 7 bases from J, with 16 bases in between. This CDR3 comprises 16 residues. CDR1 SEHNR and CDR2 FQNEAQ come from the germline V gene (reference sequence). In DNA form, the CDR3 reads TGTGCCAGCAGCTTAGCGCAAGGAGGGGGGGGACAGCCCCAGCATTTT. It encodes CASSLAQGGGGQPQHF.

This clone is a singleton in its sample. The rearrangement joins TRBV21-1 to TRBJ2-5; the table's D gene call, TRBD2, was not cross checked with the DNA. TRBV21-1 is described as a pseudogene. This CDR3 comprises 17 residues. CDR3 nucleotide sequence: TGTGCCAGCACCATAGTGGCCCCCCTAGCGAACCAAGAGACCCAGTACTTC. Translating gives CASTIVAPLANQETQYF.

The chain employs TRBV28 and TRBJ1-2; D is uncertain. The CDR3 runs 15 residues. Germline V CDR1 and CDR2: MDHEN, SYDVKM. Trimming removed 10 bases at V and 4 bases at J, with 22 bases between. In DNA form, the CDR3 reads TGTGCCACCCACCACGGTGAGCTGGTTTTCTATGGCTACACCTTC. It is translated as CATHHGELVFYGYTF.

The chain recombines TRBV7-8 with TRBJ2-1, with 14 bases matching TRBD2. The V gene end was trimmed by 4 bases and the J gene end by 2 bases; junction bases not matched to a gene: 13. This CDR3 has 20 amino acids. Germline assignment: CDR1 SGHVS and CDR2 FQNEAQ. The CDR3 sequence is CASSSPGTSGRSVPYNEQFF. CDR3 in DNA: TGTGCCAGCAGCTCCCCCGGGACTAGCGGGAGATCAGTCCCCTACAATGAGCAGTTCTTC.

V and J are TRBV24-1 and TRBJ2-1, with a weak D call TRBD2 (7 bases). There are 17 residues in the CDR3. Germline V CDR1 and CDR2: KGHDR, SFDVKD. V gave up 4 bases and J gave up 0 bases, with 15 bases separating them. The CDR3 DNA sequence: TGTGCCACCAGTGACCTGGGGGGGCTGAGCTCCTACAATGAGCAGTTCTTC. Encoded protein: CATSDLGGLSSYNEQFF.

The chain recombines TRBV5-1 with TRBJ1-4, with D tentatively TRBD1 (6 bases). Germline V gives CDR1 SGHRS, CDR2 YFSETQ. The V gene lost 6 bases and the J gene lost 5 bases, with 17 bases spanning the gap. The CDR3 spans 15 residues. DNA for the CDR3: TGCGCCAGCAAATTTGAAGGACAGTTAAATGAAAAACTGTTTTTT. This encodes CASKFEGQLNEKLFF.

The rearrangement joins TRBV5-1 to TRBJ2-5, with D perhaps TRBD1 (8 bases). CDR1 SGHRS and CDR2 YFSETQ come from the germline V gene. The CDR3 covers 16 residues. V lost 4 bases to trimming and J lost 2 bases, with 18 bases between them. The CDR3 DNA reads as TGCGCCAGCAGCCCACTTGACAGGGGAGGGCAAGAGACCCAGTACTTC. Translated: CASSPLDRGGQETQYF. Drawing the rest from reference TRBV5-1 and TRBJ2-5, the complete variable domain is KAGVTQTPRYLIKTRGQQVTLSCSPISGHRSVSWYQQTPGQGLQFLFEYFSETQRNKGNFPGRFSGRQFSNSRSEMNVSTLELGDSALYLCASSPLDRGGQETQYFGPGTRLLVL.

J is TRBJ2-5 and V is TRBV28; possible D gene TRBD1, 5 bases. V dropped 2 bases and J dropped 1 base, with 8 bases sitting between them. The CDR3 has 14 amino acids. Germline V CDR1 and CDR2: MDHEN, SYDVKM. CDR3 region: CASSLLTGQETQYF. CDR3 DNA: TGTGCCAGCAGTTTACTTACAGGCCAAGAGACCCAGTACTTC.

The gene calls are TRBV6-1 and TRBJ2-7; a weak D match, TRBD2 (6 bases). The germline V gene has CDR1 MNHNS and CDR2 SASEGT. The CDR3 is made up of 15 amino acids. V lost 0 bases and J 2 bases, leaving 11 bases between the germline ends. Written as DNA, the CDR3 is TGTGCCAGCAGTGAAGCGCTGGGGACTCCCTACGAGCAGTACTTC. As protein: CASSEALGTPYEQYF.

This rearrangement joins TRBV4-1 to TRBJ2-6, with 8 positions matching TRBD1. The CDR3 loop spans 22 amino acids. Trimming took 0 bases from V and 2 from J; bases not matched to a gene: 18. Per the germline V gene, CDR1 is MGHRA and CDR2 is YSYEKL. CDR3: CASSQEDRGRLGLNPGANVLTF. The CDR3 bases are TGCGCCAGCAGCCAAGAAGACAGGGGCAGGTTGGGTTTGAATCCTGGGGCCAACGTCCTGACTTTC.

This chain connects TRBV27 to TRBJ2-7; 8 bases are shared with TRBD2. CDR3 size: 14 residues. V lost 6 bases to trimming and J lost 0 bases; unmatched junction nucleotides: 4. CDR1 and CDR2 from the germline V gene are MNHEY and SMNVEV (reference sequence). The CDR3 here is CASSRGRSSYEQYF. The CDR3, as DNA: TGTGCCAGCAGCCGCGGGAGGAGCTCCTACGAGCAGTACTTC.

The J gene is TRBJ1-1, the V gene TRBV30; no definite D call. Between the trimmed V and J ends, which lost 4 bases and 1 base, there was a span of 10 bases. The germline V gene has CDR1 GTSNPN and CDR2 SVGIG (reference sequence). The CDR3 extends over 13 amino acids. The CDR3 DNA reads as TGTGCCTGGACGCCACAGTGGAACACTGAAGCTTTCTTT. Protein sequence: CAWTPQWNTEAFF.

The chain recombines TRBV29-1 with TRBJ1-5; D gene unclear. This CDR3 is 13 amino acids long. V lost 4 bases and J 4 bases, leaving 11 bases between the germline ends. CDR1 and CDR2 (germline): SQVTM, ANQGSEA. The CDR3: CSVAERSNQPQHF. Here the CDR3 DNA reads TGCAGCGTTGCAGAGCGATCAAATCAGCCCCAGCATTTT.

The gene calls are TRBV5-5 and TRBJ1-4; no firm D call. CDR1 is SGHKS, CDR2 YYEKEE, per germline (reference sequence). Trimming left V 1 base short and J 10 bases short, with 8 bases between. This CDR3 has 12 residues. The CDR3 loop is CASSLSGGKLFF. In DNA, the CDR3 is TGTGCCAGCAGCTTGAGCGGCGGAAAACTGTTTTTT. The complete variable domain, with remaining parts taken from reference TRBV5-5 and TRBJ1-4, reads DAGVTQSPTHLIKTRGQQVTLRCSPISGHKSVSWYQQVLGQGPQFIFQYYEKEERGRGNFPDRFSARQFPNYSSELNVNALLLGDSALYLCASSLSGGKLFFGSGTQLSVL.

This clone was observed a handful of times. This sequence joins TRBV2 and TRBJ2-1; 9 nucleotides agree with TRBD2. After removal of 3 bases from V and 14 bases from J, the junction contained 8 bases not matched to a gene. CDR1 is SNHLY and CDR2 is FYNNEI in the germline V gene. CDR3 length equals 13 residues. The CDR3 region has the DNA TGTGCCAGCAGTGACAGGCGCCTAGCGGGAAAGTTCTTC. Amino acids: CASSDRRLAGKFF.

J is TRBJ1-1 and V is TRBV7-3, with D perhaps matching TRBD1 (5 bases). The CDR3 has 14 amino acids. Deletions cut 5 bases from V and 4 bases from J, with 14 bases between. The germline V gene has CDR1 SGHTA and CDR2 FQGTGA. The CDR3 DNA reads TGTGCCAGCAGCCCACAGGTTACGGTCACTGAAGCTTTCTTT. This codes for CASSPQVTVTEAFF.

This clone has more than one count but fewer than ten. The V and J genes are TRBV14 and TRBJ1-5; 9 bases map to TRBD1. J lost 3 bases, V lost 5 bases, and 5 bases had no gene match. This CDR3 contains 15 residues. Germline CDR1 is SGHDN and CDR2 is FVKESK. The CDR3 spells CASSETGGFNQPQHF. As DNA, the CDR3 is TGTGCCAGCAGCGAGACAGGGGGATTCAATCAGCCCCAGCATTTT.

This clone occurred once. This chain connects TRBV28 to TRBJ1-1; 9 positions agree with TRBD1. V lost 6 bases, J lost 6 bases, and 11 bases stayed unmatched. CDR1 and CDR2 (germline): MDHEN, SYDVKM. This CDR3 spans 15 amino acids. The CDR3 is CASRLGTGTTAEAFF. DNA of the CDR3: TGTGCCAGCAGGTTGGGGACAGGGACTACGGCTGAAGCTTTCTTT.

The CDR3 protein is CASSLRSGGGQFF. CDR3 bases: TGTGCCAGCAGCTTAAGGTCCGGTGGAGGGCAGTTCTTC. The rearrangement links TRBV7-3 to TRBJ2-1; TRBD2 is a possible D gene (5 bases). V was trimmed by 1 base and J by 12 bases, leaving 13 bases between them. From germline, CDR1 is SGHTA and CDR2 FQGTGA. The CDR3 length is 13 residues.

The chain has TRBV7-2 and TRBJ1-5; D perhaps matches TRBD1 (5 bases). The V gene lost 1 base and the J gene lost 10 bases, with 11 bases spanning the gap. This CDR3 has 13 amino acids. Germline V gives CDR1 SGHTA, CDR2 FQGNSA. The CDR3 nucleotides are TGTGCCAGCAGCTTAGGGTCGGGGGACCCCCAGCATTTT. Translating it yields CASSLGSGDPQHF.

The table lists this clone with a count of one. J is TRBJ2-1 and V is TRBV3-1 (or the pseudogene TRBV3-2); D not resolved. V lost 0 bases, J lost 5 bases, and 8 bases lay in between. CDR3 size: 14 residues. CDR1 is LGHDT and CDR2 is YNNKEL in the germline V gene (reference sequence). CDR3 DNA: TGTGCCAGCAGCCAAGATTTAACTAACAATGAGCAGTTCTTC. It is translated as CASSQDLTNNEQFF.

The rearrangement links TRBV7-2 to TRBJ2-7; D is possibly TRBD2 (6 bases). Germline V gene data show CDR1 as SGHTA and CDR2 as FQGNSA. This CDR3 has 14 amino acids. Trimming took off 4 bases at V and 2 bases at J, with 12 bases between the two ends. CDR3 residues: CASSWTTGTYEQYF. CDR3 bases: TGTGCCAGCAGCTGGACTACCGGAACCTACGAGCAGTACTTC.

This clone has a single count. The chain has TRBV27 and TRBJ2-7, with TRBD1 identical over 10 bases. With 1 base clipped from V and 2 bases from J, the junction kept 2 bases outside the gene matches. This CDR3 region has 15 residues. Germline V lookup: CDR1 MNHEY, CDR2 SMNVEV (reference sequence). CDR3 region: CASSLWGTGAYEQYF. The CDR3 region has the DNA TGTGCCAGCAGTTTATGGGGGACAGGGGCCTACGAGCAGTACTTC.

This chain links TRBV5-6 with TRBJ1-2, with 8 bases aligning to TRBD1. The germline gives CDR1 SGHDT, CDR2 YYEEEE. Trimming removed 0 bases from V and 3 bases from J; junction bases left unmatched: 7. CDR3 length: 16 amino acids. CDR3 region: CASSLAGETGDYGYTF. CDR3 DNA sequence: TGTGCCAGCAGCTTGGCCGGTGAGACAGGGGACTATGGCTACACCTTC. Filled out from reference TRBV5-6 and TRBJ1-2, the complete variable domain reads DAGVTQSPTHLIKTRGQQVTLRCSPKSGHDTVSWYQQALGQGPQFIFQYYEEEERQRGNFPDRFSGHQFPNYSSELNVNALLLGDSALYLCASSLAGETGDYGYTFGSGTRLTVV.

The chain joins TRBV5-1 to TRBJ2-1; 10 bases line up with TRBD2. Germline CDR1 reads SGHRS; CDR2 reads YFSETQ. The V gene end was trimmed by 3 bases and the J gene end by 15 bases; junction bases not matched to a gene: 15. CDR3 size: 15 residues. CDR3 residues: CASSYRQGTSGTGFF. The DNA for the CDR3 is TGCGCCAGCAGCTATCGACAGGGCACTAGCGGGACCGGGTTCTTC. The full variable domain, in which reference TRBV5-1 and TRBJ2-1 provide the parts outside the CDR3, is KAGVTQTPRYLIKTRGQQVTLSCSPISGHRSVSWYQQTPGQGLQFLFEYFSETQRNKGNFPGRFSGRQFSNSRSEMNVSTLELGDSALYLCASSYRQGTSGTGFFGPGTRLTVL.

This chain links TRBV9 with TRBJ2-2, with D maybe TRBD1 (6 bases). The CDR3 runs 15 residues. The germline V gene encodes CDR1 SGDLS and CDR2 YYNGEE. The V gene lost 0 bases and the J gene lost 4 bases, with 10 bases spanning the gap. The CDR3 is CASSVDGQFTGELFF. CDR3 in DNA: TGTGCCAGCAGCGTAGACGGACAGTTCACCGGGGAGCTGTTTTTT.

The sample holds one count of this clone. The J gene is TRBJ2-1, the V gene TRBV6-5, with TRBD1 identical over 10 bases. Germline V lookup: CDR1 MNHEY, CDR2 SVGAGI. The CDR3 totals 15 residues. Losses at the gene ends were 0 bases for V and 6 bases for J; bases not matched to a gene: 2. In DNA, the CDR3 is TGTGCCAGCAGTTACTCGGGGACAGGGGTCAATGAGCAGTTCTTC. This gives the protein CASSYSGTGVNEQFF.

The chain couples TRBV5-4 to TRBJ2-5; no clear D. Deletions cut 2 bases from V and 0 bases from J, with 8 bases between. The germline CDR1 and CDR2 sequences are SGHNT and YYREEE (reference sequence). The CDR3 has 14 residues. This CDR3 reads CASSLIIHQETQYF. The CDR3 DNA reads as TGTGCCAGCAGCTTAATTATCCACCAAGAGACCCAGTACTTC.

The V call is TRBV5-6, the J call TRBJ2-1, with 8 nucleotides matching TRBD2. Per the germline V gene, CDR1 is SGHDT and CDR2 is YYEEEE. The CDR3 length is 15 residues. The V segment lost 4 bases and the J segment 6 bases; nucleotides outside the gene matches: 9. The CDR3 DNA sequence: TGTGCCAGCAGCCCCCGGGCGCGGGAGGTCAATGAGCAGTTCTTC. This codes for CASSPRAREVNEQFF.

The chain links TRBV11-2 to TRBJ2-1; 9 nucleotides align to TRBD2. Germline CDR1 and CDR2: SGHAT and FQNNGV. The CDR3 sequence is 17 residues long. V dropped 1 base and J dropped 6; count of bases not matched to a gene: 10. In DNA, the CDR3 is TGTGCCAGCAGCTTAGTAGTGGGCGGGAGGGCCTCCAATGAGCAGTTCTTC. Its protein is CASSLVVGGRASNEQFF.